This T cell receptor beta chain was recorded in a study of shared clonotypes between healthy human individuals. Assay used: immunoSEQ multiplex PCR; TCRdb lists only in-frame clones, some missing. The sample has about 2.4 million clones, over 85% seen once. Memory CD4+ cells were the fraction left after CD45RA+ naive selection. Trimming stripped 0 bases from V and 5 bases from J, with 6 bases between. CDR1 is KGHSH and CDR2 is LQKENI in the germline V gene. The CDR3 is 13 residues long. The source material was naive CD4+ T cells from PBMCs. Noted subset: CD45RA+ positively selected. This clonotype originated in a young man in good health. Some clones in this sample may be carry-over from other donors' samples. This sequence joins TRBV18 and TRBJ2-3; no clear D. Written as DNA, the CDR3 is TGTGCCAGCTCACCACCGCAGGTAGATACGCAGTATTTT. Its protein product is CASSPPQVDTQYF.